The 32 T cell receptor beta chains below come from one sample, sequenced in a study of blood T cell repertoires in COVID-19 (dated by TCRdb to 2018 to 2020). Receptor amplification or capture employed the immunoSEQ multiplex PCR assay. TCRdb holds this immuneACCESS table with in-frame rearrangements only. Some clones are missing; in checked studies, unresolved V genes explain under half, and the rest has no known cause. Within this sample are approximately 170,000 clones, with about four fifths of them counted one time only. The ten top clones hold roughly 13% of the sample. Specimen: peripheral blood. These receptor sequences come from a man in his 70s who had recovered from COVID-19.

This clone showed up just a few times. CDR3 nucleotides: TGTGCCAGCAGTTCTAGCGCGCCTACGGAGCAGTTCTTC. Its translation: CASSSSAPTEQFF. The chain links TRBV6-5 to TRBJ2-1; weak D call: TRBD2 (6 bases). Germline CDR1 MNHEY, CDR2 SVGAGI. The CDR3 is 13 residues long. Trimming removed 4 bases from V and 10 bases from J, with 14 bases in between.

The gene calls are TRBV2 and TRBJ2-6; TRBD1 aligns across 12 bases. Trimming cost V 6 bases and J 8 bases; bases outside gene matches: 5. Per germline, CDR1 SNHLY and CDR2 FYNNEI. This CDR3 is built from 15 residues. CDR3: CASRAGTGGPNVLTF. The CDR3 nucleotides are TGTGCCAGCAGGGCAGGGACAGGGGGCCCCAACGTCCTGACTTTC.

V usage is TRBV2 and J usage is TRBJ2-7; 8 nucleotides line up with TRBD1. V gave up 6 bases and J gave up 3 bases; unmatched junction bases: 7. Germline V gene data show CDR1 as SNHLY and CDR2 as FYNNEI. The CDR3 has 14 amino acids. This CDR3 is CASSSDRVYYEQYF. CDR3 sequence (DNA): TGTGCCAGCAGCTCGGACAGGGTATACTACGAGCAGTACTTC.

The V call is TRBV30, the J call TRBJ1-2, with 8 positions matching TRBD1. The CDR3 is 13 amino acids. Germline-derived CDR1 and CDR2 are GTSNPN and SVGIG (reference sequence). The ends lost 5 bases at V and 3 bases at J; junction bases unmatched: 5. The CDR3 DNA reads as TGTGCCTGGCGACAGGGGTCGGACTATGGCTACACCTTC. It is translated as CAWRQGSDYGYTF.

The V gene is TRBV6-2 or TRBV6-3, the J gene TRBJ2-7, with 8 nucleotides matching TRBD2. From germline, CDR1 is MNHEY and CDR2 SVGEGT. The CDR3 has 16 residues. V shed 5 bases and J 0 bases; nucleotides not matched to a gene: 9. In nucleotides, the CDR3 is TGTGCCAGCAGTGGGGACCGGGGGGGGACCTCCTACGAGCAGTACTTC. It yields the protein CASSGDRGGTSYEQYF.

The V and J genes are TRBV2 and TRBJ2-2; possibly TRBD2 for D (6 bases). The CDR3 contains 13 residues. CDR1 and CDR2 (germline): SNHLY, FYNNEI. V lost 6 bases and J 5 bases, leaving 10 bases between the germline ends. The CDR3 protein is CASRGGSTGELFF. The DNA for the CDR3 is TGTGCCAGCAGAGGAGGGAGTACCGGGGAGCTGTTTTTT.

The chain joins TRBV28 to TRBJ2-7; TRBD1 matches at 10 bases. The CDR3 consists of 16 residues. The V and J ends lost 5 bases and 0 bases, in that order; junction bases with no gene match: 7. CDR1 is MDHEN and CDR2 is SYDVKM in the germline V gene. CDR3 sequence reads: CASSAPGQGSSYEQYF. For the CDR3, the DNA is TGTGCCAGCAGTGCTCCGGGACAGGGGAGCTCCTACGAGCAGTACTTC. The whole variable domain, filled in from reference TRBV28 and TRBJ2-7, reads DVKVTQSSRYLVKRTGEKVFLECVQDMDHENMFWYRQDPGLGLRLIYFSYDVKMKEKGDIPEGYSVSREKKERFSLILESASTNQTSMYLCASSAPGQGSSYEQYFGPGTRLTVT.

The chain uses TRBV30 and TRBJ2-7, with 8 bases identical to TRBD1. The CDR3 contains 12 residues. Germline CDR1 reads GTSNPN; CDR2 reads SVGIG (reference sequence). V was pared by 4 bases and J by 1 base, with 0 bases of the junction left unmatched. CDR3 sequence reads: CAWNRGSYEQYF. In nucleotides, the CDR3 is TGTGCCTGGAACAGGGGGTCCTACGAGCAGTACTTC.

The gene calls are TRBV27 and TRBJ2-1; 8 nucleotides agree with TRBD2. This CDR3 spans 15 amino acids. Germline loops: CDR1 MNHEY, CDR2 SMNVEV (reference sequence). V lost 5 bases and J lost 5; bases outside the gene matches: 8. In DNA, the CDR3 is TGTGCCAGCAGTGTACCCGGGACTAGTAACAATGAGCAGTTCTTC. Its translation is CASSVPGTSNNEQFF.

CDR3 DNA sequence: TGTGCCAGCAGCTTCACAGGGCAGGGGGCCACTGAAGCTTTCTTT. As protein: CASSFTGQGATEAFF. The J gene is TRBJ1-1, the V gene TRBV7-9; TRBD1 matches 8 bases. Germline V gives CDR1 SEHNR, CDR2 FQNEAQ (reference sequence). This CDR3 comprises 15 residues. Trimming at V came to 3 bases and at J to 4 bases, leaving 7 bases not matched to a gene.

This rearrangement joins TRBV7-9 to TRBJ2-1; 10 bases are a match to TRBD2. The length of the CDR3 is 16 residues. The V segment lost 5 bases and the J segment 3 bases; nucleotides outside the gene matches: 7. Germline values: CDR1 SEHNR, CDR2 FQNEAQ (reference sequence). In nucleotides, the CDR3 is TGTGCCAGCAGCCCGCCGGGACTAGCGAACTACAATGAGCAGTTCTTC. It is translated as CASSPPGLANYNEQFF. Full variable domain (outside the CDR3, taken from reference TRBV7-9 and TRBJ2-1): DTGVSQNPRHKITKRGQNVTFRCDPISEHNRLYWYRQTLGQGPEFLTYFQNEAQLEKSRLLSDRFSAERPKGSFSTLEIQRTEQGDSAMYLCASSPPGLANYNEQFFGPGTRLTVL.

Here the CDR3 reads CSVARSSGQGGYNEQFF. The CDR3 region has the DNA TGCAGCGTTGCTCGGTCTTCGGGACAGGGGGGGTACAATGAGCAGTTCTTC. The rearrangement links TRBV29-1 to TRBJ2-1, with 11 bases lining up with TRBD1. Unmatched junction bases numbered 12, after V lost 4 bases and J lost 4 bases. Germline CDR1 and CDR2: SQVTM and ANQGSEA. This CDR3 comprises 17 residues.

The genes are TRBV6-6 and TRBJ1-6; 9 positions match TRBD1. The ends lost 4 bases at V and 10 bases at J; junction bases unmatched: 11. Germline-derived CDR1 and CDR2 are MNHNY and SVGAGI (reference sequence). The CDR3 sequence is 16 residues long. Written as DNA, the CDR3 is TGTGCCAGCAGTTCTCTTACCGGGACAGGGACCTCACCCCTCCACTTT. Translation: CASSSLTGTGTSPLHF.

The chain has TRBV27 and TRBJ2-7; D possibly corresponds to TRBD1 (6 bases). This CDR3 has 13 amino acids. Trimming took 6 bases from V and 4 from J, leaving 13 bases between them. The germline gives CDR1 MNHEY, CDR2 SMNVEV (reference sequence). The CDR3 is CASSQGKVYEQYF. The CDR3 DNA reads as TGTGCCAGCAGCCAGGGGAAGGTGTACGAGCAGTACTTC.

This clone came up once. The gene calls are TRBV5-1 and TRBJ1-6; 7 bases are shared with TRBD1. Germline V gives CDR1 SGHRS, CDR2 YFSETQ. The CDR3 spans 15 residues. Losses at the gene ends were 0 bases for V and 7 bases for J; bases not matched to a gene: 4. CDR3 region: CASSLAQGINSPLHF. CDR3 bases: TGCGCCAGCAGCTTGGCACAGGGGATAAATTCACCCCTCCACTTT.

J is TRBJ2-7 and V is TRBV2; the D gene is possibly TRBD1 (6 bases). V was clipped by 5 bases and J by 3 bases, with 14 bases between them. The length of the CDR3 is 14 residues. The germline CDR1 and CDR2 sequences are SNHLY and FYNNEI. CDR3 coding DNA: TGTGCCAGCAGTCCCTCAGGGACACTCTACGAGCAGTACTTC. Encoded protein: CASSPSGTLYEQYF.

CDR3 amino acids: CASSSGQRVYEQYF. As DNA, the CDR3 is TGCGCCAGCAGCTCCGGACAACGCGTTTACGAGCAGTACTTC. The chain couples TRBV5-1 to TRBJ2-7; D might be TRBD1 (5 bases). Germline V gene data show CDR1 as SGHRS and CDR2 as YFSETQ. The CDR3 has 14 residues. V lost 3 bases to trimming and J lost 4 bases, with 14 bases between them.

The chain joins TRBV4-2 to TRBJ1-6; D unclear. CDR3 length equals 17 residues. Trimming shortened V by 0 bases and J by 0 bases, and 9 bases separated the two germline ends. Germline CDR1 is LGHNA and CDR2 is YNFKEQ. This CDR3 is CASSQDYHSSYNSPLHF. In DNA, the CDR3 is TGTGCCAGCAGCCAAGATTATCACAGCTCCTATAATTCACCCCTCCACTTT.

This chain joins TRBV5-4 and TRBJ2-7, with a tentative D call TRBD2 (5 bases). CDR1 SGHNT and CDR2 YYREEE come from the germline V gene (reference sequence). Trimming shortened V by 1 base and J by 3 bases, and 11 bases separated the two germline ends. The CDR3 has 14 amino acids. This CDR3 reads CASSLPDGNYEQYF. Written as DNA, the CDR3 is TGTGCCAGCAGCTTGCCCGACGGGAACTACGAGCAGTACTTC.

CDR3: CATSRGGGTNSPLHF. The CDR3 DNA follows: TGTGCCACCAGCAGAGGGGGAGGGACGAATTCACCCCTCCACTTT. The rearrangement joins TRBV15 to TRBJ1-6; possibly TRBD1 for D (5 bases). Per the germline V gene, CDR1 is LNHNV and CDR2 is YYDKDF (reference sequence). CDR3 size: 15 residues. The germline V and J ends were trimmed by 1 base and 7 bases, with 11 bases remaining between them.

In regard to this clone: Other DNA sequences within the sample encode an identical CDR3. The chain has TRBV3-1 (or the pseudogene TRBV3-2) and TRBJ2-2, with 7 nucleotides matching TRBD2. CDR1 LGHDT and CDR2 YNNKEL come from the germline V gene (reference sequence). This CDR3 contains 15 residues. V shed 3 bases and J 1 base; nucleotides not matched to a gene: 2. CDR3 DNA: TGTGCCAGCAGCCAGGCTAGCGGGAACACCGGGGAGCTGTTTTTT. Its protein is CASSQASGNTGELFF.

The chain employs TRBV5-6 and TRBJ1-6; 7 bases match TRBD1. Germline values: CDR1 SGHDT, CDR2 YYEEEE. This CDR3 is built from 17 residues. V gave up 0 bases and J gave up 2 bases; unmatched junction bases: 5. CDR3 DNA: TGTGCCAGCAGCTTGGAACAGGGGATCCCCTATAATTCACCCCTCCACTTT. Translated: CASSLEQGIPYNSPLHF.

This clone was seen only once. The chain couples TRBV5-5 to TRBJ1-1; D gene ambiguous. The CDR3 runs 14 residues. Germline-derived CDR1 and CDR2 are SGHKS and YYEKEE (reference sequence). V was pared by 0 bases and J by 1 base, with 7 bases between. The CDR3 is CASSLAYRNTEAFF. The CDR3 nucleotides read TGTGCCAGCAGCTTGGCCTACCGGAACACTGAAGCTTTCTTT.

This clone was counted between two and nine times. The genes are TRBV11-2 and TRBJ1-3; 8 bases match TRBD1. The germline V gene has CDR1 SGHAT and CDR2 FQNNGV. Germline trimming cut 4 bases from V and 2 bases from J; bases unmatched to any gene: 4. There are 15 residues in the CDR3. This chain's CDR3 is CASSSPQGAGNTIYF. The DNA for the CDR3 is TGTGCCAGCAGCTCCCCACAGGGGGCTGGAAACACCATATATTTT.

This chain connects TRBV6-1 to TRBJ2-5; 15 nucleotides match TRBD2. V lost 2 bases to trimming and J lost 9 bases; unmatched junction nucleotides: 7. Germline values: CDR1 MNHNS, CDR2 SASEGT. The CDR3 loop spans 16 amino acids. In DNA, the CDR3 is TGTGCCAGCAGTGAATCGGGACTAGCGGGAGGCCGGTCCCAGTACTTC. Residues: CASSESGLAGGRSQYF.

This chain links TRBV18 with TRBJ2-7; the match to TRBD2 covers 13 bases. The CDR3 totals 16 residues. Germline values: CDR1 KGHSH, CDR2 LQKENI. The J segment lost 0 bases and the V segment lost 3 bases, leaving 2 bases of the junction unmatched. CDR3 nucleotide sequence: TGTGCCAGCTCACCGCGGACTAGCGGGAGCTCCTACGAGCAGTACTTC. It yields the protein CASSPRTSGSSYEQYF.

This clone was seen only a few times. The chain is built from TRBV29-1 and TRBJ1-1; no clear D. V was shortened by 7 bases and J by 1 base, with 13 bases between the two germline ends. The CDR3 length is 13 residues. Germline loops: CDR1 SQVTM, CDR2 ANQGSEA. DNA of the CDR3: TGCAGCGCCCGATTAACAGAGAACACTGAAGCTTTCTTT. Translating it yields CSARLTENTEAFF.

This clone was seen once. The V gene is TRBV5-1, the J gene TRBJ2-5; 14 positions match TRBD2. The germline V gene encodes CDR1 SGHRS and CDR2 YFSETQ. CDR3 size: 18 residues. With 6 bases clipped from V and 2 bases from J, the junction kept 12 bases outside the gene matches. The CDR3 nucleotides are TGCGCCAGCAAGGGGACACCGGGACTAGCGGGAGTTCAAGAGACCCAGTACTTC. As protein: CASKGTPGLAGVQETQYF.

The chain has TRBV5-1 and TRBJ2-1; the match to TRBD1 covers 7 bases. Germline CDR1 and CDR2: SGHRS and YFSETQ. The CDR3 runs 15 residues. With 0 bases clipped from V and 5 bases from J, the junction kept 5 bases outside the gene matches. The CDR3 loop reads CASSLEGQSHNEQFF. The CDR3 bases are TGCGCCAGCAGCTTGGAGGGACAGTCCCACAATGAGCAGTTCTTC.

The rearrangement joins TRBV9 to TRBJ2-2; 16 positions agree with TRBD2. The CDR3 spans 17 residues. Per the germline V gene, CDR1 is SGDLS and CDR2 is YYNGEE. J was trimmed by 6 bases and V by 3 bases; bases with no gene match: 5. CDR3: CASSAGLAGGPPGELFF. CDR3 in DNA: TGTGCCAGCAGCGCGGGACTAGCGGGAGGGCCTCCCGGGGAGCTGTTTTTT.

The chain couples TRBV6-5 to TRBJ2-7; 8 nucleotides agree with TRBD1. Germline V CDR1 and CDR2: MNHEY, SVGAGI. Germline trimming cut 0 bases from V and 5 bases from J; bases unmatched to any gene: 9. CDR3 length: 16 residues. The CDR3 region is CASSYSIGTGPHEQYF. DNA of the CDR3: TGTGCCAGCAGTTACTCGATTGGGACAGGACCCCACGAGCAGTACTTC.

The chain couples TRBV2 to TRBJ2-3; 16 bases are a match to TRBD2. J lost 0 bases, V lost 8 bases, and 11 bases had no gene match. This CDR3 has 19 amino acids. Germline CDR1 is SNHLY and CDR2 is FYNNEI. Written as DNA, the CDR3 is TGTGCCAGCCACTACAGGGGGACTAGCGGGAGGGCTAGCACAGATACGCAGTATTTT. This translates into CASHYRGTSGRASTDTQYF.